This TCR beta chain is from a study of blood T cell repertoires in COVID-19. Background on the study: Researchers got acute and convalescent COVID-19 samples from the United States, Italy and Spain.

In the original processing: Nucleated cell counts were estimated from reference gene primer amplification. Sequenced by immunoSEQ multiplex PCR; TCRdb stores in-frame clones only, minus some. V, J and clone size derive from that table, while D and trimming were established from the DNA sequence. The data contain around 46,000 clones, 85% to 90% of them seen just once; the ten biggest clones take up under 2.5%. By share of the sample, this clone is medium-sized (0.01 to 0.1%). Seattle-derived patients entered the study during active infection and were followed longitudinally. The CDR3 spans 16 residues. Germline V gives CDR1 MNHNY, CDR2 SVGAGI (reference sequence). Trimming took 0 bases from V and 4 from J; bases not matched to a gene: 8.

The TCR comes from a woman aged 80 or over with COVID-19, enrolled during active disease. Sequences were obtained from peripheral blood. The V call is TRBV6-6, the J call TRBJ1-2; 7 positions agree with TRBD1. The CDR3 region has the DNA TGTGCCAGCAGTTACTCCCAGACAGGGAACGGCTATGGCTACACCTTC. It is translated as CASSYSQTGNGYGYTF.